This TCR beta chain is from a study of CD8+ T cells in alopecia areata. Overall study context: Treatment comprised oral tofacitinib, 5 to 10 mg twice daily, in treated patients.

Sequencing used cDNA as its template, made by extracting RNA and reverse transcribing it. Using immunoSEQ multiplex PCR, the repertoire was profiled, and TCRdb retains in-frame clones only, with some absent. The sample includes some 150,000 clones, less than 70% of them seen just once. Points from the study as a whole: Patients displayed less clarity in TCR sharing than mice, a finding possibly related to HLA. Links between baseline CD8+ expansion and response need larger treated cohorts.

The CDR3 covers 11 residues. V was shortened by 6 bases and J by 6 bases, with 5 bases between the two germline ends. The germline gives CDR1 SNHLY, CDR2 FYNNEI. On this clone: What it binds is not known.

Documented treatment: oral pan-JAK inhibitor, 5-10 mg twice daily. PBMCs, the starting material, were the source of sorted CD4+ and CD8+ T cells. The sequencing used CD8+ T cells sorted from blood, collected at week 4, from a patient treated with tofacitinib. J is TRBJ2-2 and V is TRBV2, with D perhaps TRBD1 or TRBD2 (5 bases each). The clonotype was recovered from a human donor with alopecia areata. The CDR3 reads CASRGAGELFF. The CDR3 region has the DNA TGTGCCAGCAGGGGGGCCGGGGAGCTGTTTTTT.